One and the same sample provided the 6 T cell receptor beta chains below, sequenced in a study of shared clonotypes between healthy human individuals. Sequenced by immunoSEQ multiplex PCR; TCRdb stores in-frame clones only, minus some. Of around 1.1 million clones in the sample, about four fifths were seen once. Sequencing used memory CD4+ T cells from PBMCs. Regarding subset: CD45RA-negative fraction. These receptors originate from a man in his late teens or twenties in good health. Some clones in this sample may be carry-over from other donors' samples.

The rearrangement uses TRBV10-3 and TRBJ1-1; tentative D call: TRBD1 (5 bases). This CDR3 region has 14 residues. Trimming removed 2 bases from V and 1 base from J, with 8 bases in between. Germline-derived CDR1 and CDR2 are ENHRY and SYGVKD. The CDR3 DNA reads as TGTGCCATCAGTGAGGGACAACAGAACACTGAAGCTTTCTTT. Its protein is CAISEGQQNTEAFF.

The rearrangement joins TRBV28 to TRBJ2-1; D is unclear. There are 13 residues in the CDR3. Germline V gives CDR1 MDHEN, CDR2 SYDVKM. The V gene lost 3 bases and the J gene lost 8 bases, with 11 bases spanning the gap. The CDR3 protein is CASSFGSHDEQFF. As DNA, the CDR3 is TGTGCCAGCAGTTTTGGCTCCCATGATGAGCAGTTCTTC.

A remark on this clone: The sample holds other DNA sequences that translate to the same CDR3. CDR3 sequence: CASSLTENTEAFF. In DNA, the CDR3 is TGTGCCAGCAGTCTGACAGAAAACACTGAAGCTTTCTTT. The chain joins TRBV2 to TRBJ1-1; TRBD1 is a possible D gene (5 bases). CDR3 size: 13 residues. Deletions cut 5 bases from V and 2 bases from J, with 9 bases between. Germline V gene lookup returns CDR1 SNHLY and CDR2 FYNNEI. Combining the CDR3 with reference TRBV2 and TRBJ1-1 gives the whole variable domain EPEVTQTPSHQVTQMGQEVILRCVPISNHLYFYWYRQILGQKVEFLVSFYNNEISEKSEIFDDQFSVERPDGSNFTLKIRSTKLEDSAMYFCASSLTENTEAFFGQGTRLTVV.

The V call is TRBV25-1, the J call TRBJ2-1; 8 bases are shared with TRBD2. CDR1 and CDR2 (germline): MGHDK, SYGVNS. The CDR3 is 14 amino acids. Losses at the gene ends were 3 bases for V and 7 bases for J; bases not matched to a gene: 5. Here the CDR3 reads CASSDVAGKNEQFF. The CDR3 nucleotides are TGTGCCAGCAGTGACGTAGCGGGAAAGAATGAGCAGTTCTTC.

The rearrangement uses TRBV19 and TRBJ2-7; 9 positions agree with TRBD1. The CDR3 loop spans 15 amino acids. The V gene end was trimmed by 5 bases and the J gene end by 2 bases; junction bases not matched to a gene: 7. In germline, CDR1 is LNHDA, CDR2 SQIVND (reference sequence). CDR3 region: CASSLGTGIAYEQYF. DNA of the CDR3: TGTGCCAGTAGTTTGGGGACAGGGATCGCCTACGAGCAGTACTTC.

This clone was recorded a few times. The genes are TRBV7-2 and TRBJ1-1, with D possibly matching TRBD1 (6 bases). The germline V and J ends were trimmed by 3 bases and 3 bases, with 14 bases remaining between them. Germline loops: CDR1 SGHTA, CDR2 FQGNSA. This CDR3 has 15 residues. The CDR3 DNA follows: TGTGCCAGCAGCTTGGGGAGGGCAGGGGACACTGAAGCTTTCTTT. This sequence encodes CASSLGRAGDTEAFF. Combining the CDR3 with reference TRBV7-2 and TRBJ1-1 gives the whole variable domain GAGVSQSPSNKVTEKGKDVELRCDPISGHTALYWYRQSLGQGLEFLIYFQGNSAPDKSGLPSDRFSAERTGGSVSTLTIQRTQQEDSAVYLCASSLGRAGDTEAFFGQGTRLTVV.